The 27 T cell receptor beta chains below all came from one sample that was sequenced in a study of early T cells in non-severe SARS-CoV-2 infection. TCRdb redid the calling of the 5' RACE reads with MiXCR, one entry per CDR3 protein. The sample includes approximately 67,000 distinct CDR3 sequences, roughly 10% of them seen just once. Specimen: whole blood. The receptor source for this set is an adult who was a healthcare worker with PCR-confirmed SARS-CoV-2 infection or an uninfected control (not recorded which).

This clonotype was detected a few times. The rearrangement links TRBV13 to TRBJ2-1; D is tentatively TRBD1 or TRBD2 (5 bases each). The CDR3 extends over 14 amino acids. Trimming stripped 1 base from V and 12 bases from J, with 16 bases between. Germline V lookup: CDR1 PRHDT, CDR2 FYEKMQ (reference sequence). CDR3 protein: CASSLDRREIGQFF. The CDR3 coding sequence is TGTGCCAGCAGCTTAGACCGCAGGGAGATTGGGCAGTTCTTC.

This clonotype was observed a few times. CDR3 sequence (DNA): TGTGCCAGCAGTGCTCCGGGACAGGGGGATTCACCCCTCCACTTT. Its protein product is CASSAPGQGDSPLHF. The chain employs TRBV28 and TRBJ1-6; 11 bases fit TRBD1. Germline assignment: CDR1 MDHEN and CDR2 SYDVKM. The junction had 5 bases not matched to a gene; V was cut back by 5 bases and J by 8 bases. The length of the CDR3 is 15 residues.

In its sample, this clonotype was seen a few times. This chain uses TRBV2 with TRBJ2-5, with D perhaps matching TRBD1 (5 bases). Germline V gives CDR1 SNHLY, CDR2 FYNNEI. V lost 6 bases, J lost 5 bases, and 7 bases lay in between. The CDR3 totals 11 residues. CDR3 DNA: TGTGCCAGCAGGCAGGGCGAGACCCAGTACTTC. Translating gives CASRQGETQYF.

This clonotype was seen a handful of times. The CDR3 region is CSAEGVGQASSYEQYF. CDR3 sequence (DNA): TGCAGCGCCGAGGGAGTGGGACAGGCCAGCTCCTACGAGCAGTACTTC. The J gene is TRBJ2-7, the V gene TRBV29-1; TRBD1 matches at 8 bases. Germline assignment: CDR1 SQVTM and CDR2 ANQGSEA. The junction had 14 bases not matched to a gene; V was cut back by 7 bases and J by 0 bases. This CDR3 region has 16 residues.

The table lists this clonotype with a few counts. CDR3 loop: CSVEKRAETQYF. The CDR3 coding sequence is TGCAGCGTTGAAAAGAGGGCAGAGACCCAGTACTTC. The chain uses TRBV29-1 and TRBJ2-5, with D perhaps matching TRBD2 (5 bases). Trimming shortened V by 2 bases and J by 4 bases, and 8 bases separated the two germline ends. The V gene's germline CDR1 is SQVTM and CDR2 ANQGSEA. This CDR3 has 12 residues. Supplemented by reference TRBV29-1 and TRBJ2-5, the full variable domain reads SAVISQKPSRDICQRGTSLTIQCQVDSQVTMMFWYRQQPGQSLTLIATANQGSEATYESGFVIDKFPISRPNLTFSTLTVSNMSPEDSSIYLCSVEKRAETQYFGPGTRLLVL.

The chain couples TRBV7-2 to TRBJ2-7; 7 nucleotides match TRBD2. J gave up 1 base and V 5 bases, and 5 bases lay outside the gene matches. The length of the CDR3 is 14 residues. Germline V gives CDR1 SGHTA, CDR2 FQGNSA. This CDR3 reads CASSPLAESYEQYF. As DNA, the CDR3 is TGTGCCAGCAGCCCTCTAGCGGAATCCTACGAGCAGTACTTC. Drawing the rest from reference TRBV7-2 and TRBJ2-7, the complete variable domain is GAGVSQSPSNKVTEKGKDVELRCDPISGHTALYWYRQSLGQGLEFLIYFQGNSAPDKSGLPSDRFSAERTGGSVSTLTIQRTQQEDSAVYLCASSPLAESYEQYFGPGTRLTVT.

The sample holds many counts of this clonotype. The gene calls are TRBV15 and TRBJ2-1; 9 nucleotides agree with TRBD2. The ends lost 2 bases at V and 8 bases at J; junction bases unmatched: 4. Germline CDR1 is LNHNV and CDR2 is YYDKDF (reference sequence). The CDR3 is 14 amino acids. The CDR3 DNA reads TGTGCCACCAGCAGACTAGCGGGATTGTATGAGCAGTTCTTC. It is translated as CATSRLAGLYEQFF.

This clonotype was detected only a few times. The CDR3 DNA follows: TGTGCCAGCGCTGACGTCGGGCTAGCGGGAGTGAATACGCAGTATTTT. This codes for CASADVGLAGVNTQYF. V gene TRBV6-2 or TRBV6-3 combines with J gene TRBJ2-3; 10 bases fit TRBD2. The CDR3 is 16 amino acids. The J segment lost 7 bases and the V segment lost 8 bases, leaving 15 bases of the junction unmatched. Germline V gene data show CDR1 as MNHEY and CDR2 as SVGEGT.

The chain links TRBV29-1 to TRBJ2-3; 8 bases map to TRBD2. With V trimmed by 2 bases and J by 2 bases, 15 bases remained unmatched. This CDR3 contains 18 residues. Germline V gene sequence: CDR1 SQVTM, CDR2 ANQGSEA. CDR3 loop: CSVEPLLVERESTDTQYF. The CDR3 region has the DNA TGCAGCGTTGAACCCCTCCTTGTGGAGCGGGAGTCCACAGATACGCAGTATTTT.

In this sample, this clonotype turned up a few times. The chain employs TRBV30 and TRBJ2-7, with 7 bases matching TRBD2. This CDR3 region has 14 residues. V lost 0 bases, J lost 3 bases, and 5 bases stayed unmatched. The germline V gene has CDR1 GTSNPN and CDR2 SVGIG (reference sequence). CDR3 sequence (DNA): TGTGCCTGGAGTGTAAGCGGGGTTCACTACGAGCAGTACTTC. Translation: CAWSVSGVHYEQYF.

This clonotype came up a few times. The chain links TRBV27 to TRBJ2-1; TRBD1 agrees at 7 bases. The CDR3 contains 17 residues. J gave up 1 base and V 4 bases, and 10 bases lay outside the gene matches. CDR1 MNHEY and CDR2 SMNVEV come from the germline V gene (reference sequence). For the CDR3, the DNA is TGTGCCAGCAGTTCTTACAGGGGAATAGGGTCCTACAATGAGCAGTTCTTC. Its protein product is CASSSYRGIGSYNEQFF.

This clonotype was observed a handful of times. This chain uses TRBV18 with TRBJ2-3; TRBD1 matches 8 bases. Germline CDR1 is KGHSH and CDR2 is LQKENI. J was trimmed by 6 bases and V by 5 bases; bases with no gene match: 10. This CDR3 has 15 amino acids. The CDR3 spells CASSSLAGGRDTQYF. The CDR3 region has the DNA TGTGCCAGCTCATCGCTGGCAGGGGGCAGGGATACGCAGTATTTT.

This clonotype was seen only a few times. V gene TRBV20-1 combines with J gene TRBJ2-5, with 9 bases matching TRBD2. Germline-derived CDR1 and CDR2 are DFQATT and SNEGSKA (reference sequence). The CDR3 length is 14 residues. V shed 0 bases, J shed 10 bases, and the junction held 9 bases outside the gene matches. The CDR3 spells CSARDQTSGRGQYF. The CDR3 coding sequence is TGCAGTGCTAGAGATCAGACTAGCGGACGAGGCCAGTACTTC.

The chain carries TRBV10-3 and TRBJ2-7, with unresolved D. With 10 bases removed from V and 2 bases from J, the gap between germline ends came to 12 bases. CDR1 and CDR2 (germline): ENHRY, SYGVKD. This CDR3 has 12 residues. The CDR3 spells CATSDRPYEQYF. CDR3 bases: TGTGCCACATCGGACCGCCCCTACGAGCAGTACTTC.

This clonotype was counted a few times. V is TRBV5-4 and J is TRBJ2-5; D possibly corresponds to TRBD1 (6 bases). V dropped 1 base and J dropped 4 bases, with 14 bases sitting between them. The CDR3 covers 15 residues. The V gene's germline CDR1 is SGHNT and CDR2 YYREEE (reference sequence). CDR3 sequence (DNA): TGTGCCAGCAGCTTGAACAGGGTGATATTAGAGACCCAGTACTTC. It encodes CASSLNRVILETQYF.

This clonotype was seen ten or more times. The chain employs TRBV5-4 and TRBJ2-3; perhaps TRBD1 as D (6 bases). Germline loops: CDR1 SGHNT, CDR2 YYREEE (reference sequence). This CDR3 region has 16 residues. Trimming left V 0 bases short and J 2 bases short, with 13 bases between. This CDR3 is CASSLGPGDHTDTQYF. CDR3 in DNA: TGTGCCAGCAGCTTGGGCCCAGGGGACCACACAGATACGCAGTATTTT. The whole variable domain, filled in from reference TRBV5-4 and TRBJ2-3, reads ETGVTQSPTHLIKTRGQQVTLRCSSQSGHNTVSWYQQALGQGPQFIFQYYREEENGRGNFPPRFSGLQFPNYSSELNVNALELDDSALYLCASSLGPGDHTDTQYFGPGTRLTVL.

The chain links TRBV6-5 to TRBJ1-5, with D uncertain. The germline V and J ends were trimmed by 6 bases and 4 bases, with 10 bases remaining between them. Looked up from germline, CDR1 is MNHEY and CDR2 is SVGAGI. CDR3 size: 13 residues. The DNA for the CDR3 is TGTGCCAGCAGCCCCGGACGGAATCAGCCCCAGCATTTT. This sequence encodes CASSPGRNQPQHF.

This clonotype turned up a few times. The CDR3 protein is CASSLTGGQVNEQFF. The CDR3, as DNA: TGTGCCAGCAGTTTGACGGGAGGGCAGGTTAATGAGCAGTTCTTC. This chain connects TRBV28 to TRBJ2-1, with 8 bases matching TRBD2. The germline V gene encodes CDR1 MDHEN and CDR2 SYDVKM. J was trimmed by 7 bases and V by 3 bases; bases with no gene match: 8. CDR3 size: 15 residues. The full variable domain, completed using reference TRBV28 and TRBJ2-1, is DVKVTQSSRYLVKRTGEKVFLECVQDMDHENMFWYRQDPGLGLRLIYFSYDVKMKEKGDIPEGYSVSREKKERFSLILESASTNQTSMYLCASSLTGGQVNEQFFGPGTRLTVL.

V and J are TRBV28 and TRBJ2-7; D is unresolved. The germline V gene encodes CDR1 MDHEN and CDR2 SYDVKM. The CDR3 totals 13 residues. Trimming took 5 bases from V and 2 from J, leaving 10 bases between them. The CDR3 sequence is CASSRIGPYEQYF. DNA for the CDR3: TGTGCCAGCAGTCGGATCGGGCCCTACGAGCAGTACTTC.

The DNA for the CDR3 is TGTGCCAGCACCGACCCTAGCGGGAGTGGCTACGAGCAGTACTTC. Protein product: CASTDPSGSGYEQYF. This chain connects TRBV6-6 to TRBJ2-7; 10 nucleotides match TRBD2. The germline gives CDR1 MNHNY, CDR2 SVGAGI (reference sequence). The CDR3 covers 15 residues. V lost 7 bases to trimming and J lost 3 bases; unmatched junction nucleotides: 9.

Many counts were recorded for this clonotype. V gene TRBV5-1 combines with J gene TRBJ1-1; no clear D gene. There are 12 residues in the CDR3. Germline CDR1 SGHRS, CDR2 YFSETQ. The V gene lost 4 bases and the J gene lost 11 bases, with 15 bases spanning the gap. The chain's CDR3 is CASSTGRYLAFF. Here the CDR3 DNA reads TGCGCCAGCAGCACCGGACGGTACCTGGCTTTCTTT.

The table lists this clonotype with a few counts. The chain's CDR3 is CASSHYQAGDTQYF. DNA for the CDR3: TGTGCCAGCAGCCACTATCAAGCGGGAGATACGCAGTATTTT. This rearrangement joins TRBV7-2 to TRBJ2-3; D may be TRBD2 (6 bases). CDR1 and CDR2 from the germline V gene are SGHTA and FQGNSA. The CDR3 spans 14 residues. V lost 5 bases, J lost 5 bases, and 14 bases lay in between.

V is TRBV5-4 and J is TRBJ2-7; D is uncertain. This CDR3 comprises 13 residues. Germline values: CDR1 SGHNT, CDR2 YYREEE (reference sequence). V lost 0 bases to trimming and J lost 3 bases, with 7 bases between them. CDR3 protein: CASSLGSGYEQYF. The CDR3 DNA sequence: TGTGCCAGCAGCTTGGGGTCCGGCTACGAGCAGTACTTC.

This clonotype was counted many times. The CDR3 loop reads CSVPTGTGDYNEQFF. The CDR3 nucleotides are TGCAGCGTTCCAACCGGGACAGGGGACTACAATGAGCAGTTCTTC. V is TRBV29-1 and J is TRBJ2-1; TRBD1 aligns across 10 bases. From germline, CDR1 is SQVTM and CDR2 ANQGSEA. V was pared by 5 bases and J by 3 bases, with 7 bases of the junction left unmatched. The length of the CDR3 is 15 residues.

This clonotype has a handful of counts. This CDR3 reads CASSDWNMGVEKLFF. The CDR3 DNA sequence: TGCGCCAGCAGTGACTGGAATATGGGGGTCGAAAAACTGTTTTTT. The V call is TRBV10-2, the J call TRBJ1-4; a weak D match, TRBD1 (5 bases). The CDR3 runs 15 residues. V shed 3 bases and J shed 8 bases, with 16 bases lying between them. Per the germline V gene, CDR1 is WSHSY and CDR2 is SAAADI.

This clonotype was seen at least ten times. This chain connects TRBV2 to TRBJ2-3, with TRBD2 as a possible D gene (5 bases). From germline, CDR1 is SNHLY and CDR2 FYNNEI. The CDR3 consists of 15 residues. V lost 5 bases and J lost 4, with 16 bases in between. The CDR3 bases are TGTGCCAGCAGTAGGACCTCCGCCGGGGCAGATACGCAGTATTTT. It yields the protein CASSRTSAGADTQYF.

This clonotype was seen many times. The gene calls are TRBV12-3 or TRBV12-4 and TRBJ1-1; maybe TRBD1 (6 bases). V lost 6 bases and J 3 bases, leaving 8 bases between the germline ends. The CDR3 length is 12 residues. The CDR3 here is CASRDSYTEAFF. The CDR3 DNA sequence: TGTGCCAGCAGGGACAGCTACACTGAAGCTTTCTTT.